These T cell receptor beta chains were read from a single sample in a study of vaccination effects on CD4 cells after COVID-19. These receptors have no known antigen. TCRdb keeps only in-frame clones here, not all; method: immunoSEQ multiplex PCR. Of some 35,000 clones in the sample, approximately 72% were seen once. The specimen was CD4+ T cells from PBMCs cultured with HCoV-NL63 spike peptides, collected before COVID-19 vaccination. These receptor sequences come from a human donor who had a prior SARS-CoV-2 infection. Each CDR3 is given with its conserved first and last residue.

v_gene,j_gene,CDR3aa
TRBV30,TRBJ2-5,CAWSLGGEETQYF
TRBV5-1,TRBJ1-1,CARKTAPMEAFF
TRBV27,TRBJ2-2,CASRTSGRGDPGELFF
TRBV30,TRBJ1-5,CAWTSTDRTQPQHF
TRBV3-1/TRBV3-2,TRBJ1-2,CASSQDGVPRGYTF
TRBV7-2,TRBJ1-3,CASSLIGTVGNTIYF
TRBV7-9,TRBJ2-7,CASSGRQGFRYYEQYF
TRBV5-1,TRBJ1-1,CASSTGRANTEAFF
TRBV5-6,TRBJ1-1,CASSLFAGWTEAFF
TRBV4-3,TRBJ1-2,CASSQETRVYYGYTF
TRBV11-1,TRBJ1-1,CASSLVRAAEAFF
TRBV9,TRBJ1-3,CASSLQGEGVMRNTIYF
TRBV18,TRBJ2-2,CASSPDWGRTGELFF
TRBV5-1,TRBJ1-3,CASSLTGNTIYF
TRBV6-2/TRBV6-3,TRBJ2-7,CASSSPSGRARIAYEQYF
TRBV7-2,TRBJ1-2,CASSLGVGGYTF
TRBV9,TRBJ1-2,CASSVGGQGYGYTF
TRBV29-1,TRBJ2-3,CSVMTGTQYF
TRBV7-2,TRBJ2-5,CASSLVGGEETQYF
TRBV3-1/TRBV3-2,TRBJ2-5,CASRHKRETRETQYF
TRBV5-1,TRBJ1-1,CASSFSTGQITEAFF
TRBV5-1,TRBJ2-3,CASSPSLAGGSDTQYF
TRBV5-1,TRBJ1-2,CASSSGPQGAYGYTF
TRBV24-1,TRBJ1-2,CATSEPDRFGYTF
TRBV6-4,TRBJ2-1,CASSDGEEDEQFF
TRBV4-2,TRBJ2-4,CASSQDQVAGRNIQYF
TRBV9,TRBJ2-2,CASSVDNGKSGELFF
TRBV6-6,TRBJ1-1,CASSYEAPGGTEAFF
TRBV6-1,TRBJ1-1,CASSQSGNTEAFF
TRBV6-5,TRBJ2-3,CASSYQVGGPDTQYF